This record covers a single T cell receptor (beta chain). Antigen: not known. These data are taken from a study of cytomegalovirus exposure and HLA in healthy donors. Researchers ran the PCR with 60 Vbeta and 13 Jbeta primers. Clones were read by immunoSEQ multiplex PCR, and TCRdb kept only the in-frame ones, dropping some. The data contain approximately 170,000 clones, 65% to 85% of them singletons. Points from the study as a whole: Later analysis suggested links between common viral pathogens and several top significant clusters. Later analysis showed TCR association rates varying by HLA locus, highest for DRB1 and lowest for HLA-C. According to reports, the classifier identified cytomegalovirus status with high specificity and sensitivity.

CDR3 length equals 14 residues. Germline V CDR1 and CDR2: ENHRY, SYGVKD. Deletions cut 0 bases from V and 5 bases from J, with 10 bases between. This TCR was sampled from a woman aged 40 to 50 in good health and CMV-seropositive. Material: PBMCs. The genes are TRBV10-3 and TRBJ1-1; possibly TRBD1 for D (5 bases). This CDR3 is CAISESGGSTEAFF. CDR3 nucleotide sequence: TGTGCCATCAGTGAGTCTGGGGGGAGTACTGAAGCTTTCTTT.